The rows below give T cell receptor beta chains drawn from one sample of a study of shared clonotypes between healthy human individuals. TCRdb keeps only in-frame clones here, not all; method: immunoSEQ multiplex PCR. Here the sample spans 600,000 to 750,000 clones, 90% being singletons. Sequencing was done on a sample of memory CD8+ T cells from PBMCs. All receptors come from a man aged 18 to 30 in good health. Some clones in this sample may be carry-over from other donors' samples. Each CDR3 is given with its conserved first and last residue. The D gene is left open where the match is weak. Rows give clone size only sometimes, using once, few, many, or a class for an expanded clone.

TRBV6-5,.,TRBJ1-3,.,TGTGCCAGCAGCCCTTCTTACGGACTAAAATGGACCATATATTTT,CASSPSYGLKWTIYF
TRBV4-2,.,TRBJ1-4,.,TGTGCCAGCAGCCAAGAGCGCAGTCCCAATGAAAAACTGTTTTTT,CASSQERSPNEKLFF
TRBV10-2,.,TRBJ1-2,once,TGCGCCAGCAGTGAGTTAATAACAGGGAACTATGGCTACACCTTC,CASSELITGNYGYTF
TRBV7-9,.,TRBJ1-2,.,TGTGCCAGCAGCATAGACGATGGCTACACCTTC,CASSIDDGYTF
TRBV27,.,TRBJ2-1,.,TGTGCCAGCAGTGGACTACCCCCCAATGAGCAGTTCTTC,CASSGLPPNEQFF
TRBV7-9,.,TRBJ2-7,.,TGTGCCAGCAGGGGACGGACCGATTACGAGCAGTACTTC,CASRGRTDYEQYF
TRBV27,.,TRBJ1-3,.,TGTGCCAGCAGCGACACGATCTCTGGAAACACCATATATTTT,CASSDTISGNTIYF
TRBV5-1,TRBD1,TRBJ1-4,few,TGCGCCAGCAAGCCGGGACAGAGTAATGAAAAACTGTTTTTT,CASKPGQSNEKLFF
TRBV7-9,.,TRBJ2-1,.,TGTGCCAGCAGCTCCCGGGCCAAACAGGTCCCGGATGAGCAGTTCTTC,CASSSRAKQVPDEQFF
TRBV7-9,TRBD2,TRBJ2-1,once,TGTGCCAGCAGCTTATTAGGCGGGAGGGTTAATGAGCAGTTCTTC,CASSLLGGRVNEQFF
TRBV15,TRBD2,TRBJ2-1,.,TGTGCCACCAGCGAGGGGGCTAGCGGGGCATACAATGAGCAGTTCTTC,CATSEGASGAYNEQFF
TRBV10-3,.,TRBJ1-5,.,TGTGCCATTCCTGCTGGGGGGAGAAATCAGCCCCAGCATTTT,CAIPAGGRNQPQHF
TRBV7-2,TRBD2,TRBJ2-1,.,TGTGCCAGCAGCCTGAGCGGGAGCTCCTACAATGAGCAGTTCTTC,CASSLSGSSYNEQFF
TRBV19,.,TRBJ1-5,.,TGTGCCAGTAGTTATAGGGGGGGCAATCAGCCCCAGCATTTT,CASSYRGGNQPQHF
TRBV7-8,TRBD2,TRBJ2-7,.,TGTGCCAGCAGCTCGAGACTAGCGGTAGACTACGAGCAGTACTTC,CASSSRLAVDYEQYF
TRBV4-3,.,TRBJ2-1,.,TGCGCCAGCAGCCAAGATAATCGAAACAATGAGCAGTTCTTC,CASSQDNRNNEQFF
TRBV4-3,.,TRBJ2-7,.,TGCGCCAGCAGCCATTCTCCCCGGTCAGAGAACTCCTACGAGCAGTACTTC,CASSHSPRSENSYEQYF
TRBV29-1,TRBD2,TRBJ2-5,.,TGCAGCGTTGAAGACCGGGGGGGCAGGGAGACCCAGTACTTC,CSVEDRGGRETQYF
TRBV7-9,TRBD1,TRBJ2-7,.,TGTGCCAGCAGCCCACCGGGACAGGTTCTACTGTCCTTACGCGAGCAGTACTTC,CASSPPGQVLLSLREQYF
TRBV5-1,.,TRBJ1-1,.,TGCGCCAGCAGGGCCGTCGACTCTTATCTAAACACTGAAGCTTTCTTT,CASRAVDSYLNTEAFF
TRBV16,.,TRBJ1-1,.,TGTGCCAGCACCGACAGCGTGAACACTGAAGCTTTCTTT,CASTDSVNTEAFF
TRBV10-3,.,TRBJ2-7,.,TGTGCCATCAGTGAGCCGGGAGTCCCAGCATACGAGCAGTACTTC,CAISEPGVPAYEQYF
TRBV11-2,.,TRBJ2-2,once,TGTGCCAGCAGCTGGAAGAGGACAGACCCCGGGGAGCTGTTTTTT,CASSWKRTDPGELFF
TRBV6-5,TRBD2,TRBJ2-7,once,TGTGCCAGTTCGGCGGGGGGGAACTCCTACGAGCAGTACTTC,CASSAGGNSYEQYF
TRBV27,.,TRBJ2-7,.,TGTGCCAGCAGTTTAACCCAGGGCCGCTACGAGCAGTACTTC,CASSLTQGRYEQYF
TRBV25-1,.,TRBJ1-6,.,TGTGCCAGTGGGGCCGCCGGGGGCAAATCACCCCTCCACTTT,CASGAAGGKSPLHF
TRBV15,.,TRBJ2-1,once,TGTGCCACCAGCAGAGAAGGTCGCCTAGGCGTATATGATGAGCAGTTCTTC,CATSREGRLGVYDEQFF
TRBV6-5,TRBD1,TRBJ1-1,.,TGTGCCAGCAGTTCATCGGACAGGGGCGCTGAAGCTTTCTTT,CASSSSDRGAEAFF
TRBV28,TRBD1,TRBJ2-2,.,TGTGCCAGCAGTCTGGACAGGGAAGAGGCCGGGGAGCTGTTTTTT,CASSLDREEAGELFF
TRBV5-4,TRBD2,TRBJ2-5,.,TGTGCCAGCAGCGCGGTGAGCGGGAGACCCCAAGAGACCCAGTACTTC,CASSAVSGRPQETQYF
TRBV6-5,TRBD2,TRBJ2-1,many,TGTGCCAGCGGAGGGACTAGCCGCAATGAGCAGTTCTTC,CASGGTSRNEQFF
TRBV4-3,TRBD2,TRBJ2-1,.,TGCGCCAGCAGCCAAGATGATCTAGCGGAATCGGCCAGCGGTGAGCAGTTCTTC,CASSQDDLAESASGEQFF
TRBV19,.,TRBJ1-1,.,TGTGCCAGTAGCCCCCGGGACCCCAGGGAAGCTTTCTTT,CASSPRDPREAFF
TRBV7-9,.,TRBJ1-5,few,TGTGCCAGCAGCTTAGGCCGGATCAATCAGCCCCAGCATTTT,CASSLGRINQPQHF
TRBV4-1,TRBD2,TRBJ2-7,.,TGCGCCAGCAGCCTCCAGGCACTAGCGGGAGTTGGGTACGAGCAGTACTTC,CASSLQALAGVGYEQYF
TRBV10-3,.,TRBJ1-2,.,TGTGCCATCAGTGCCGTTTTGGGGGTGGTGGAGAATGGCTACACCTTC,CAISAVLGVVENGYTF
TRBV14,.,TRBJ2-1,.,TGTGCCAGCAGCCAAGGACCGTACAATGAGCAGTTCTTC,CASSQGPYNEQFF
TRBV15,.,TRBJ1-2,.,TGTGCCACCAGCAGAGATCGTGGGGGATTGAGGGGCTACACCTTC,CATSRDRGGLRGYTF
TRBV29-1,.,TRBJ2-7,once,TGCAGCGCCAGGACAGTAACTCCCTACGAGCAGTACTTC,CSARTVTPYEQYF
TRBV28,.,TRBJ1-5,.,TGTGCCAGCAGGGACATAGCTCAGCCCCAGCATTTT,CASRDIAQPQHF
TRBV9,TRBD2,TRBJ2-7,.,TGTGCCAGCAGCGCCGGACTAGCGGGAGACGAGCAGTACTTC,CASSAGLAGDEQYF
TRBV7-9,TRBD1,TRBJ1-6,.,TGTGCCAGCAGCTCCACTCACCAGGGGGCGCGGCATTCACCCCTCCACTTT,CASSSTHQGARHSPLHF
TRBV6-1,.,TRBJ1-3,.,TGTGCCAGCAGTGAATGGGGTGCTGGAAACACCATATATTTT,CASSEWGAGNTIYF
TRBV15,TRBD2,TRBJ2-1,once,TGTGCCACCAGCATAGGACTAGCGGGCTCCTACAATGAGCAGTTCTTC,CATSIGLAGSYNEQFF
TRBV7-9,.,TRBJ1-1,once,TGTGCCAGCAGCTTAATCCTGGGAGTGACTGAAGCTTTCTTT,CASSLILGVTEAFF
TRBV19,TRBD1,TRBJ2-1,.,TGTGCCAGTAGTGCCTGGACAGGGGCGTGGGATGAGCAGTTCTTC,CASSAWTGAWDEQFF
TRBV27,.,TRBJ2-1,once,TGTGCCAGCACTTTAGGGCCGTACAATGAGCAGTTCTTC,CASTLGPYNEQFF
TRBV2,TRBD2,TRBJ2-5,.,TGTGCCAGCAGTCGTGGGGCGGGAGGAACCCAAGAGACCCAGTACTTC,CASSRGAGGTQETQYF
TRBV10-3,.,TRBJ1-5,.,TGTGCCATCAGTGAAGGGGGGTATAATCAGCCCCAGCATTTT,CAISEGGYNQPQHF
TRBV6-4,.,TRBJ1-4,once,TGTGCCAGCAGTGACTCGATTGCAGGACCTAATGAAAAACTGTTTTTT,CASSDSIAGPNEKLFF
TRBV19,.,TRBJ1-1,.,TGTGCCAGTAGTATCTTCGCCGGGACTGAAGCTTTCTTT,CASSIFAGTEAFF
TRBV5-6,.,TRBJ2-6,.,TGTGCCAGCAGCCTGGCGGGCGCCGGGGCCAACGTCCTGACTTTC,CASSLAGAGANVLTF